These T cell receptor beta chains were read from a single sample in a study of cytomegalovirus exposure and HLA in healthy donors. Only in-frame clones appear in the TCRdb table, and some are missing; sequencing was by immunoSEQ multiplex PCR. The repertoire holds 95,000 to 150,000 clones, with about 75% as singletons. Sample: PBMCs. The receptors stem from a woman aged 35 to 49 in good health and CMV-seropositive. The CDR3 runs from the conserved cysteine through the conserved F or W. Fields, in order: clone size, V gene, D gene, J gene, CDR3 DNA, CDR3 protein. The D gene is left open where the match is weak. Rows may omit the clone size; those that give it use once, few, many or a size class.

>NA|TRBV7-2|NA|TRBJ2-7
TGTGCCAGCAGCTTCGGGGTTTCCTACGAGCAGTACTTC
CASSFGVSYEQYF
>few|TRBV5-6|NA|TRBJ2-7
TGTGCCAGCAGCTTGTATCGCTCCTACGAGCAGTACTTC
CASSLYRSYEQYF
>NA|TRBV2|TRBD1|TRBJ1-5
TGTGCCAGCAGTGGACAGGGGGGCAATCAGCCCCAGCATTTT
CASSGQGGNQPQHF
>NA|TRBV5-4|NA|TRBJ2-7
TGTGCCAGCAGCTTGACACCATCCTACGAGCAGTACTTC
CASSLTPSYEQYF
>NA|TRBV4-3|NA|TRBJ2-1
TGCGCCAGCAGCCAAGACCTCCTTGGTAGCTCCTACAATGAGCAGTTCTTC
CASSQDLLGSSYNEQFF
>NA|TRBV7-9|NA|TRBJ2-7
TGTGCCAGCAGCTTAGTTACGGGTTCCTACGAGCAGTACTTC
CASSLVTGSYEQYF
>NA|TRBV9|NA|TRBJ1-5
TGTGCCAGCAGCGTAGGGGCCACGGAGGGTCAGCCCCAGCATTTT
CASSVGATEGQPQHF
>NA|TRBV27|TRBD2|TRBJ2-7
TGTGCCAGCAGTTTATCCGCGGGAGGGCCCGACGAGCAGTACTTC
CASSLSAGGPDEQYF
>NA|TRBV5-8|NA|TRBJ2-5
TGTGCCAGCACTTTGGGTTTCATGGGCCTTCAAGAGACCCAGTACTTC
CASTLGFMGLQETQYF
>NA|TRBV5-5|NA|TRBJ2-7
TGTGCCAGCAGCGACGGACAGAACTCCTACGAGCAGTACTTC
CASSDGQNSYEQYF
>NA|TRBV2|TRBD1|TRBJ2-6
TGTGCCAGCAGTCCGGGACAGGGGGCGGGAGGGGCCAACGTCCTGACTTTC
CASSPGQGAGGANVLTF
>few|TRBV4-1|NA|TRBJ2-7
TGCGCCAGCAGCCAAGATAAGGGGACCTACGAGCAGTACTTC
CASSQDKGTYEQYF
>NA|TRBV7-2|TRBD2|TRBJ2-1
TGTGCCAGCAGCAGGGGACTATACAATGAGCAGTTCTTC
CASSRGLYNEQFF
>NA|TRBV27|NA|TRBJ1-5
TGTGCCAGCAGAAGGGAGGGTAGCAATCAGCCCCAGCATTTT
CASRREGSNQPQHF
>NA|TRBV10-3|NA|TRBJ2-7
TGTGCCATCAGTGAGTCCACAGCTTCGCTGACCTACGAGCAGTACTTC
CAISESTASLTYEQYF
>NA|TRBV6-5|NA|TRBJ2-7
TGTGCCAGCAGTTTGTATGGGGCCAACGAGCAGTACTTC
CASSLYGANEQYF
>few|TRBV14|TRBD2|TRBJ2-1
TGTGCCAGCAGCTCGGGAGGTTGGGGCAATGAGCAGTTCTTC
CASSSGGWGNEQFF
>NA|TRBV11-2|NA|TRBJ2-5
TGTGCCAGCAGCTTAGATCTACCCAGGGGAGAGACCCAGTACTTC
CASSLDLPRGETQYF
>NA|TRBV6-6|TRBD2|TRBJ2-5
TGTGCCAGCAGTTACCGTCAGCGGGGCGAGACCCAGTACTTC
CASSYRQRGETQYF
>NA|TRBV30|TRBD2|TRBJ2-7
TGTGCCTGGAGTGTGGGAGCGGGAGGCTACGAGCAGTACTTC
CAWSVGAGGYEQYF
>NA|TRBV28|TRBD1|TRBJ1-1
TGTGCCAGCAGTGCCCCCGGGACAGGGAACACTGAAGCTTTCTTT
CASSAPGTGNTEAFF
>NA|TRBV5-4|NA|TRBJ2-7
TGTGCCAGCAGCCCTAAGGGGGGGAGCTCCTACGAGCAGTACTTC
CASSPKGGSSYEQYF
>NA|TRBV6-5|NA|TRBJ1-1
TGTGCCAGCAGTCGGTTAGCGAACACTGAAGCTTTCTTT
CASSRLANTEAFF
>medium-sized|TRBV4-3|TRBD2|TRBJ2-3
TGCGCCAGCAGCCAAGATAGCGGGGGGCCGGACACAGATACGCAGTATTTT
CASSQDSGGPDTDTQYF
>NA|TRBV2|TRBD2|TRBJ2-3
TGTGCCAGCAGTCCTTTAGCGGGGGCGGACGGTGGTACGCAGTATTTT
CASSPLAGADGGTQYF
>once|TRBV7-3|TRBD2|TRBJ2-1
TGTGCCAGCAGTCCACTAGCGGGGGTCAATGAGCAGTTCTTC
CASSPLAGVNEQFF
>once|TRBV5-1|TRBD1|TRBJ2-5
TGCGCCAGCACCTACAGGGGCGGCGGCCAACAAGAGACCCAGTACTTC
CASTYRGGGQQETQYF
>NA|TRBV4-2|NA|TRBJ1-2
TGTGCCAGCAGCTCAGAGGACTATGGCTACACCTTC
CASSSEDYGYTF
>NA|TRBV2|TRBD1|TRBJ2-7
TGTGCCAGCAGGACAGGGGGCTACGAGCAGTACTTC
CASRTGGYEQYF
>NA|TRBV30|TRBD2|TRBJ2-5
TGTGCCTGGAGTGATAGCGGGGAGACCCAGTACTTC
CAWSDSGETQYF
>NA|TRBV5-1|NA|TRBJ1-5
TGCGCCAGCAGCTCCACTACAGGGATCAATCAGCCCCAGCATTTT
CASSSTTGINQPQHF
>NA|TRBV19|NA|TRBJ1-5
TGTGCCAGTAGACCAAGGGCTGGGGGCGGCAATCAGCCCCAGCATTTT
CASRPRAGGGNQPQHF
>NA|TRBV30|NA|TRBJ1-1
TGTGCCTGGGGGTTGGGGGGCACTGAAGCTTTCTTT
CAWGLGGTEAFF
>NA|TRBV7-2|NA|TRBJ2-7
TGTGCCAGCAGCCAAGAGGCCTACGAGCAGTACTTC
CASSQEAYEQYF
>few|TRBV2|NA|TRBJ2-5
TGTGCCAGTTGCCCACGTCAGGGGTGGGAAGAGACCCAGTACTTC
CASCPRQGWEETQYF
>NA|TRBV4-3|NA|TRBJ1-1
TGCGCCAGCAGCCGGGCCCAGGGTGAAGCTTTCTTT
CASSRAQGEAFF
>NA|TRBV6-6|NA|TRBJ1-4
TGTGCCAGCACCGACTGGACGGGAGAAAAACTGTTTTTT
CASTDWTGEKLFF
>NA|TRBV7-2|NA|TRBJ1-5
TGTGCCAGCAGCTTATCGACAGACAATCAGCCCCAGCATTTT
CASSLSTDNQPQHF
>NA|TRBV5-8|NA|TRBJ2-7
TGTGCCAGCAGCTTGTGGAGACAGCCCTACGAGCAGTACTTC
CASSLWRQPYEQYF
>once|TRBV7-9|NA|TRBJ2-7
TGTGCCAGCAGCCCCAACATAGGGGTTGGTGGCTACGAGCAGTACTTC
CASSPNIGVGGYEQYF
>NA|TRBV9|TRBD1|TRBJ1-2
TGTGCCAGCAGCGTCACAGGGGCAGCTGGCTATGGCTACACCTTC
CASSVTGAAGYGYTF
>NA|TRBV30|TRBD1|TRBJ1-5
TGTGCCTTACAGGGGTCCGGCAATCAGCCCCAGCATTTT
CALQGSGNQPQHF
>NA|TRBV28|NA|TRBJ1-2
TGTGCCAGCAAAGGGGCGGTCTATGGCTACACCTTC
CASKGAVYGYTF
>NA|TRBV25-1|TRBD1|TRBJ2-7
TGTGCCAGCAGCTCCCGGGACAGACTTAGCTCCTACGAGCAGTACTTC
CASSSRDRLSSYEQYF
>NA|TRBV27|NA|TRBJ2-3
TGTGCCAGCAGCCTCAAAGTGCAGGGGCAGACAGATACGCAGTATTTT
CASSLKVQGQTDTQYF
>few|TRBV19|TRBD1|TRBJ1-5
TGTGCCAGTAGTATAGGTCAGGGGGCTCTCAATCAGCCCCAGCATTTT
CASSIGQGALNQPQHF
>NA|TRBV7-3|TRBD2|TRBJ2-1
TGTGCCAGCAGCAAATCGGCGGGAGACTCCTACAATGAGCAGTTCTTC
CASSKSAGDSYNEQFF